This T cell receptor beta chain was profiled in a study of blood T cells in healthy people across ages. Researchers isolated at least 7 million PBMCs per sample. Primers used in a second PCR of roughly 6 to 11 cycles were a sample-barcoded 5' primer and a J-beta primer mix. TCRdb independently ran MiXCR on the 5' RACE reads; one entry per CDR3 protein. This table has approximately 780,000 distinct CDR3 sequences, about a quarter appearing once. Study-level findings and limits: The diversity estimates, figures obtained from one million T cells, were considered underestimates.

Remarks on this clonotype: Its antigen is as yet unknown.

The CDR3 covers 13 residues. The ends were cut back, 5 bases at V and 2 bases at J, with 10 bases in the middle. The germline gives CDR1 DFQATT, CDR2 SNEGSKA (reference sequence). The sample was also reused in another study, on T cells of mothers and their children. That study adds: At a rate of around 1.6 ug per 15 ul, cDNA synthesis received all of the extracted RNA. Added by the second PCR's M1S primer were sample barcodes and 2-4 random nucleotides.

The sequenced sample was blood. The chain joins TRBV20-1 to TRBJ2-1; a possible D gene is TRBD1 (6 bases). The TCR was taken from a boy younger than 18 in good health. The CDR3 bases are TGCAGTGCTCCGGACAGAGCCTACAATGAGCAGTTCTTC. Amino acids: CSAPDRAYNEQFF.